This TCR beta chain comes out of a study of blood T cell repertoires in COVID-19. Overall study context: The origin of the acute and convalescent COVID-19 samples was the United States, Italy and Spain.

The CDR3 runs 16 residues. From germline, CDR1 is MDHEN and CDR2 SYDVKM. Trimming took 5 bases from V and 0 from J; bases not matched to a gene: 5. Here immunoSEQ multiplex PCR was the method, and the copy in TCRdb shows in-frame clones only, minus some. The table has more than 65,000 clones, roughly 89% seen once. Sequenced material: peripheral blood. This sequence joins TRBV28 and TRBJ2-7, with 12 nucleotides matching TRBD2. The clonotype was recovered from a woman aged 45-65 years with acute or convalescent COVID-19. The DNA for the CDR3 is TGTGCCAGCAGTAGACTAGCGGGAGCGGTCTCCTACGAGCAGTACTTC. Its protein product is CASSRLAGAVSYEQYF. The complete variable domain, with remaining parts taken from reference TRBV28 and TRBJ2-7, reads DVKVTQSSRYLVKRTGEKVFLECVQDMDHENMFWYRQDPGLGLRLIYFSYDVKMKEKGDIPEGYSVSREKKERFSLILESASTNQTSMYLCASSRLAGAVSYEQYFGPGTRLTVT.